What follows are 31 T cell receptor beta chains derived from one specimen sequenced in a study of CD8 T cell repertoires and HIV-1 epitope variants. Antigens of these TCRs are unknown. Repertoires were generated with immunoSEQ multiplex PCR, while TCRdb's copy carries only in-frame clones and drops some. The data contain 4,700 or so clones, roughly 72% of them singletons. Sample: cultured CD8+ T cells derived from PBMCs. These receptors all stem from a male donor with HIV.

This clone has only one observation. The chain employs TRBV4-3 and TRBJ2-7; TRBD1 matches at 10 bases. The J segment lost 3 bases and the V segment lost 0 bases, leaving 2 bases of the junction unmatched. The length of the CDR3 is 15 residues. Germline values: CDR1 LGHNA, CDR2 YSLEER. CDR3 residues: CASSQEWDRGYEQYF. CDR3 DNA: TGCGCCAGCAGCCAAGAATGGGACAGGGGCTACGAGCAGTACTTC.

The rearrangement joins TRBV7-2 to TRBJ1-5; no clear D gene. The CDR3 contains 13 residues. CDR1 SGHTA and CDR2 FQGNSA come from the germline V gene. The V gene lost 1 base and the J gene lost 3 bases, with 4 bases spanning the gap. CDR3 region: CASSLEINQPQHF. The CDR3 DNA reads as TGTGCCAGCAGCTTAGAAATCAATCAGCCCCAGCATTTT. The whole variable domain, remainder taken from reference TRBV7-2 and TRBJ1-5, is GAGVSQSPSNKVTEKGKDVELRCDPISGHTALYWYRQSLGQGLEFLIYFQGNSAPDKSGLPSDRFSAERTGGSVSTLTIQRTQQEDSAVYLCASSLEINQPQHFGDGTRLSIL.

The genes are TRBV4-1 and TRBJ1-1, with TRBD1 as a possible D gene (6 bases). V was cut by 0 bases and J by 5 bases, with 10 bases left in between. The CDR3 covers 14 residues. CDR1 is MGHRA, CDR2 YSYEKL, per germline. CDR3 DNA sequence: TGCGCCAGCAGCCAAGAGAAGGGGGGGACTGAAGCTTTCTTT. As protein: CASSQEKGGTEAFF.

The chain links TRBV4-2 to TRBJ2-7; D is undetermined. Germline CDR1 LGHNA, CDR2 YNFKEQ. There are 14 residues in the CDR3. Trimming removed 0 bases at V and 3 bases at J, with 9 bases between. CDR3 amino acids: CASSQDLGSYEQYF. The CDR3 coding sequence is TGTGCCAGCAGCCAAGATCTTGGAAGCTACGAGCAGTACTTC.

The chain uses TRBV4-3 and TRBJ1-3, with D unresolved. V lost 3 bases, J lost 15 bases, and 24 bases lay in between. CDR1 and CDR2 from the germline V gene are LGHNA and YSLEER. The CDR3 length is 15 residues. The CDR3, as DNA: TGCGCCAGCAGCCAGAACGTAGCGCAAAGGTTAGCTTCATATTTT. It encodes CASSQNVAQRLASYF.

V and J are TRBV9 and TRBJ2-6; D is perhaps TRBD2 (6 bases). With 2 bases removed from V and 4 bases from J, the gap between germline ends came to 13 bases. This CDR3 spans 16 amino acids. Germline V gene data show CDR1 as SGDLS and CDR2 as YYNGEE. The CDR3 coding sequence is TGTGCCAGCAGCGTGACTACGGGGGTAGGGGCCAACGTCCTGACTTTC. Its translation is CASSVTTGVGANVLTF.

This chain joins TRBV28 and TRBJ2-3; 12 positions agree with TRBD2. The CDR3 is 15 residues long. With V trimmed by 5 bases and J by 6 bases, 6 bases remained unmatched. Germline lookup yields CDR1 MDHEN and CDR2 SYDVKM. DNA for the CDR3: TGTGCCAGCAGTCTAGCGGGAGGGCCGGGGGATACGCAGTATTTT. This translates into CASSLAGGPGDTQYF.

The V call is TRBV15, the J call TRBJ2-5; 7 positions match TRBD2. CDR3 length: 13 residues. Germline lookup yields CDR1 LNHNV and CDR2 YYDKDF (reference sequence). Trimming cost V 8 bases and J 5 bases; bases outside gene matches: 8. This chain's CDR3 is CATSPDGGETQYF. The CDR3 DNA reads as TGTGCCACCTCTCCCGACGGGGGGGAGACCCAGTACTTC. The variable domain in full, with the rest retrieved from reference TRBV15 and TRBJ2-5, is DAMVIQNPRYQVTQFGKPVTLSCSQTLNHNVMYWYQQKSSQAPKLLFHYYDKDFNNEADTPDNFQSRRPNTSFCFLDIRSPGLGDTAMYLCATSPDGGETQYFGPGTRLLVL.

The CDR3 DNA reads TGTGCCAGCAGCGTAGACGATAGCGGGGGGGCTAGGGATACGCAGTATTTT. Translating gives CASSVDDSGGARDTQYF. The chain uses TRBV9 and TRBJ2-3; the match to TRBD2 covers 11 bases. The CDR3 is 17 residues long. Germline CDR1 and CDR2: SGDLS and YYNGEE. V lost 0 bases and J lost 6; bases outside the gene matches: 9.

The sample holds one count of this clone. V is TRBV7-2 and J is TRBJ2-1; 10 bases map to TRBD1. Germline CDR1 and CDR2: SGHTA and FQGNSA. CDR3 length: 14 amino acids. V lost 3 bases, J lost 6 bases, and 2 bases stayed unmatched. The CDR3 DNA reads TGTGCCAGCAGCTTGGGACAGGGGCCCAATGAGCAGTTCTTC. This gives the protein CASSLGQGPNEQFF.

There are a few counts of this clone. The chain carries TRBV7-9 and TRBJ1-3; D ambiguous. This CDR3 comprises 17 residues. Germline CDR1 is SEHNR and CDR2 is FQNEAQ (reference sequence). The ends were cut back, 4 bases at V and 0 bases at J, with 16 bases in the middle. CDR3 DNA sequence: TGTGCCAGCAGCTCGCTAGCGGCGCTGAGCTCTGGAAACACCATATATTTT. Translating it yields CASSSLAALSSGNTIYF. The whole variable domain, remainder taken from reference TRBV7-9 and TRBJ1-3, is DTGVSQNPRHKITKRGQNVTFRCDPISEHNRLYWYRQTLGQGPEFLTYFQNEAQLEKSRLLSDRFSAERPKGSFSTLEIQRTEQGDSAMYLCASSSLAALSSGNTIYFGEGSWLTVV.

The chain is built from TRBV7-2 and TRBJ2-7, with D maybe TRBD1 (6 bases). CDR1 is SGHTA and CDR2 is FQGNSA in the germline V gene. Deletions cut 6 bases from V and 6 bases from J, with 15 bases between. The CDR3 consists of 13 residues. The CDR3 bases are TGTGCCAGCAGTGGGACACGCTTGTCCGAGCAGTACTTC. Amino acids: CASSGTRLSEQYF.

By sample fraction, this clone is large. This chain uses TRBV25-1 with TRBJ2-2, with 7 positions matching TRBD1. Germline CDR1 is MGHDK and CDR2 is SYGVNS. Trimming at V came to 3 bases and at J to 4 bases, leaving 2 bases not matched to a gene. The CDR3 length is 14 residues. The CDR3 protein is CASSDGTATGELFF. For the CDR3, the DNA is TGTGCCAGCAGTGACGGGACAGCCACCGGGGAGCTGTTTTTT.

The V gene is TRBV19, the J gene TRBJ2-1, with a weak D call TRBD1 (5 bases). V gave up 5 bases and J gave up 7 bases, with 21 bases separating them. The V gene's germline CDR1 is LNHDA and CDR2 SQIVND (reference sequence). The CDR3 loop spans 16 amino acids. CDR3 DNA: TGTGCCAGTAGTCCCTGGGGCTTACAAGTGGGGAATGAGCAGTTCTTC. This encodes CASSPWGLQVGNEQFF.

This clone occurred a few times. The chain joins TRBV27 to TRBJ2-7; 11 bases fit TRBD2. The CDR3 consists of 14 residues. The V segment lost 5 bases and the J segment 4 bases; nucleotides outside the gene matches: 4. The germline V gene has CDR1 MNHEY and CDR2 SMNVEV (reference sequence). The CDR3 DNA is TGTGCCAGCAGTACGGGACTAGCGGTTTACGAGCAGTACTTC. The encoded protein is CASSTGLAVYEQYF.

The rearrangement links TRBV7-9 to TRBJ2-2; D tentatively reads TRBD1 or TRBD2 (5 bases each). The CDR3 is 15 amino acids. Germline CDR1 reads SEHNR; CDR2 reads FQNEAQ (reference sequence). Trimming cost V 2 bases and J 4 bases, with 11 bases left between them. The CDR3 DNA follows: TGTGCCAGCAGCTTACTGGGGGTTGGCACCGGGGAGCTGTTTTTT. It codes for CASSLLGVGTGELFF.

The chain's CDR3 is CASSFGGYEQYF. For the CDR3, the DNA is TGTGCCAGCAGCTTTGGCGGCTACGAGCAGTACTTC. The rearrangement uses TRBV11-2 and TRBJ2-7; no definite D call. The CDR3 is 12 residues long. The germline CDR1 and CDR2 sequences are SGHAT and FQNNGV. Trimming cost V 3 bases and J 3 bases, with 6 bases left between them.

There are a few counts of this clone. This chain links TRBV6-5 with TRBJ2-1; D remains ambiguous. Trimming took 2 bases from V and 6 from J, leaving 11 bases between them. Germline V gene sequence: CDR1 MNHEY, CDR2 SVGAGI. The CDR3 is made up of 14 amino acids. As DNA, the CDR3 is TGTGCCAGCAGTTACCTTGGGCGGTCCAATGAGCAGTTCTTC. Its translation: CASSYLGRSNEQFF.

This chain connects TRBV19 to TRBJ2-2; TRBD1 agrees at 9 bases. The CDR3 loop spans 13 amino acids. Per germline, CDR1 LNHDA and CDR2 SQIVND (reference sequence). V trimming: 10 bases; J trimming: 5 bases; junction bases outside the gene matches: 5. Here the CDR3 reads CATDRGETGELFF. The CDR3 DNA follows: TGTGCCACCGACAGGGGGGAGACCGGGGAGCTGTTTTTT.

This chain uses TRBV27 with TRBJ2-7; D is unclear. The germline CDR1 and CDR2 sequences are MNHEY and SMNVEV (reference sequence). V lost 6 bases and J 1 base, leaving 16 bases between the germline ends. The CDR3 length is 15 residues. The CDR3 sequence is CASSPEGRLSYEQYF. As DNA, the CDR3 is TGTGCCAGCAGCCCAGAAGGCAGGCTGTCCTACGAGCAGTACTTC.

This chain joins TRBV18 and TRBJ2-3; 7 positions match TRBD1. The CDR3 extends over 16 amino acids. Germline lookup yields CDR1 KGHSH and CDR2 LQKENI. The junction had 6 bases not matched to a gene; V was cut back by 1 base and J by 2 bases. The CDR3 DNA reads TGTGCCAGCTCACCACTAGGGGGCAGTACCACAGATACGCAGTATTTT. This codes for CASSPLGGSTTDTQYF.

The rearrangement joins TRBV5-6 to TRBJ2-1; 12 bases map to TRBD2. This CDR3 is built from 17 residues. V dropped 3 bases and J dropped 8; count of bases not matched to a gene: 12. Germline V CDR1 and CDR2: SGHDT, YYEEEE. In DNA form, the CDR3 reads TGTGCCAGCAGCTCCCCCCCTCTAGCGGGAGGGATCCATGAGCAGTTCTTC. As protein: CASSSPPLAGGIHEQFF.

A single count supports this clone. This chain connects TRBV19 to TRBJ2-2; 8 positions agree with TRBD1. There are 17 residues in the CDR3. V gave up 7 bases and J gave up 1 base; unmatched junction bases: 11. Germline CDR1 and CDR2: LNHDA and SQIVND (reference sequence). The DNA of the CDR3 is TGTGCCAGTACCGACTACCTTGGACAGGGGAACACCGGGGAGCTGTTTTTT. Encoded protein: CASTDYLGQGNTGELFF.

This clone was seen a few times. The V gene is TRBV7-9, the J gene TRBJ2-3, with D uncertain. The V gene's germline CDR1 is SEHNR and CDR2 FQNEAQ (reference sequence). Trimming pared 1 base from V and 1 base from J, leaving 9 bases between. The CDR3 contains 15 residues. The CDR3 reads CASSLVEQRTDTQYF. In DNA form, the CDR3 reads TGTGCCAGCAGCTTAGTTGAGCAGCGCACAGATACGCAGTATTTT.

There are a few counts of this clone. This sequence joins TRBV28 and TRBJ2-2; D ambiguous. This CDR3 contains 13 residues. Per the germline V gene, CDR1 is MDHEN and CDR2 is SYDVKM. Trimming removed 2 bases at V and 4 bases at J, with 5 bases between. CDR3 residues: CASSLTRTGELFF. DNA of the CDR3: TGTGCCAGCAGTTTAACCCGCACCGGGGAGCTGTTTTTT.

This sequence joins TRBV13 and TRBJ1-1; a possible D gene is TRBD1 (5 bases). Per the germline V gene, CDR1 is PRHDT and CDR2 is FYEKMQ (reference sequence). CDR3 length: 13 residues. Trimming pared 3 bases from V and 1 base from J, leaving 6 bases between. In nucleotides, the CDR3 is TGTGCCAGCAGCTTGCAGGGGAACACTGAAGCTTTCTTT. The encoded protein is CASSLQGNTEAFF.

This chain links TRBV6-5 with TRBJ2-7; D assignment may be TRBD1 or TRBD2 (6 bases each). Germline-derived CDR1 and CDR2 are MNHEY and SVGAGI. This CDR3 spans 14 amino acids. Trimming cost V 2 bases and J 2 bases, with 10 bases left between them. The CDR3 DNA follows: TGTGCCAGCAGTTACAGGGGGGCACCCTACGAGCAGTACTTC. It is translated as CASSYRGAPYEQYF.

This clone was seen a few times. The chain combines TRBV19 with TRBJ1-5; D remains ambiguous. The germline V and J ends were trimmed by 1 base and 9 bases, with 10 bases remaining between them. There are 13 residues in the CDR3. In germline, CDR1 is LNHDA, CDR2 SQIVND (reference sequence). The CDR3 region is CASSIVPEGPQHF. CDR3 nucleotide sequence: TGTGCCAGTAGTATAGTTCCGGAGGGGCCCCAGCATTTT. The full variable domain, rest sourced from reference TRBV19 and TRBJ1-5, is DGGITQSPKYLFRKEGQNVTLSCEQNLNHDAMYWYRQDPGQGLRLIYYSQIVNDFQKGDIAEGYSVSREKKESFPLTVTSAQKNPTAFYLCASSIVPEGPQHFGDGTRLSIL.

J is TRBJ2-1 and V is TRBV27, with 7 bases matching TRBD2. The CDR3 runs 16 residues. Trimming took 2 bases from V and 7 from J; bases not matched to a gene: 11. Germline CDR1 is MNHEY and CDR2 is SMNVEV (reference sequence). CDR3 region: CASSLQWLADGNEQFF. In DNA form, the CDR3 reads TGTGCCAGCAGTTTACAATGGCTAGCGGACGGGAATGAGCAGTTCTTC.

The chain combines TRBV6-5 with TRBJ2-3; 14 bases are a match to TRBD2. Germline CDR1 is MNHEY and CDR2 is SVGAGI. Trimming removed 5 bases from V and 6 bases from J; junction bases left unmatched: 4. The CDR3 sequence is 15 residues long. The CDR3 reads CASSRLAGGMDTQYF. The CDR3 DNA is TGTGCCAGCAGTCGACTAGCGGGAGGGATGGATACGCAGTATTTT.

This clone came up once. The rearrangement links TRBV19 to TRBJ1-5; D not resolved. CDR1 is LNHDA, CDR2 SQIVND, per germline (reference sequence). Trimming removed 8 bases at V and 7 bases at J, with 18 bases between. CDR3 length: 14 residues. Here the CDR3 DNA reads TGTGCCAGTCTCCGAGCCGGATTCGAACAGCCCCAGCATTTT. It specifies CASLRAGFEQPQHF.